The rows below give T cell receptor beta chains drawn from one sample of a study of persistence of HIV-infected CD4 T cells. The method was immunoSEQ multiplex PCR; TCRdb's version includes in-frame clones alone and lacks a portion of them. Among 30,000 to 45,000 clones, about 91% were seen once, and the ten largest hold 1.3%. Antigen specificity for these receptors is unknown. The sequencing used CD4+ T cells sorted from PBMCs after roughly 19-hour stimulation, collected from a patient who received antiretroviral therapy. Receptor source: an adult man with HIV who was CMV-seropositive. Each CDR3 is given with its conserved first and last residue. The order of the fields is clone size, V gene, J gene, D gene, CDR3 DNA, CDR3 protein. D genes are given only for firm matches. Where a row states a size, it is once, few, many or the class of an expanded clone; other rows omit it.

NA	TRBV27	TRBJ2-1	TRBD2	TGTGCCAGCAGTTTAGGGGGGGAAGACAATGAGCAGTTCTTC	CASSLGGEDNEQFF
NA	TRBV7-9	TRBJ2-1	TRBD1	TGTGCCAGCAGCTCAACCGGGACAGGAGATTACAATGAGCAGTTCTTC	CASSSTGTGDYNEQFF
NA	TRBV5-1	TRBJ2-2	TRBD1	TGCGCCAGCAGCTCCCCGACAGGGACGAACACCGGGGAGCTGTTTTTT	CASSSPTGTNTGELFF
NA	TRBV27	TRBJ1-2	NA	TGTGCCAGCAGCTCTGGACGGCCTCACGGGGCTAACTATGGCTACACCTTC	CASSSGRPHGANYGYTF
NA	TRBV10-2	TRBJ2-7	NA	TGCGCCAGCAGTGAGTTCGATCAGGGGACCTACGAGCAGTACTTC	CASSEFDQGTYEQYF
NA	TRBV6-5	TRBJ1-2	TRBD1	TGTGCCAGCAGTTACTCCGGACAGGGGACGTATGGCTACACCTTC	CASSYSGQGTYGYTF
NA	TRBV4-3	TRBJ1-2	TRBD1	TGCGCCAGCAGCCAATCACAGGGGCGGTTTGGCTACACCTTC	CASSQSQGRFGYTF
NA	TRBV4-2	TRBJ1-6	NA	TGTGCCAGCAGCCCGACCAACGGACAGAATTCACCCCTCCACTTT	CASSPTNGQNSPLHF
NA	TRBV2	TRBJ1-2	TRBD1	TGTGCCAGCACTCTAGACAGGGGGGGTGGCTACACCTTC	CASTLDRGGGYTF
NA	TRBV6-5	TRBJ2-7	TRBD1	TGTGCCAGCCTTCACTATCGGGACAGGGCTTACGAGCAGTACTTC	CASLHYRDRAYEQYF
once	TRBV5-5	TRBJ2-2	TRBD1	TGTGCCAGCAGCTTACAGGGGGCGACCGGGGAGCTGTTTTTT	CASSLQGATGELFF
NA	TRBV6-5	TRBJ1-2	NA	TGTGCCACCGTGAGAAGGGGAATATATGGCTACACCTTC	CATVRRGIYGYTF
NA	TRBV5-4	TRBJ2-2	NA	TGTGCCAGCAGCTTGCCTCCTGGAGGGGAGCTGTTTTTT	CASSLPPGGELFF
once	TRBV7-2	TRBJ2-7	NA	TGTGCCAGCAGCTTCTTGACGCGGGGGCGGGACGAGCAGTACTTC	CASSFLTRGRDEQYF
NA	TRBV5-1	TRBJ1-4	NA	TGCGCCAGCAGCTCGGACAGAGGAGGTGAAAAACTGTTTTTT	CASSSDRGGEKLFF
NA	TRBV4-3	TRBJ2-5	TRBD2	TGCGCCAGCAGCCAATCCCTGGTGGGAGCTAGCGGGAGTAAGACCCAGTACTTC	CASSQSLVGASGSKTQYF
NA	TRBV28	TRBJ2-5	NA	TGTGCCAGCAGTCCCACAGCGCCTTCAGAGACCCAGTACTTC	CASSPTAPSETQYF
NA	TRBV20-1	TRBJ1-1	NA	TGCAGTTCCACGAGGGTCACTGAAGCTTTCTTT	CSSTRVTEAFF
NA	TRBV3-1/TRBV3-2	TRBJ2-3	TRBD2	TGTGCCAGCAGCCAAGGGCTGGCGGGGGGGACAGATACGCAGTATTTT	CASSQGLAGGTDTQYF
NA	TRBV6-5	TRBJ1-1	NA	TGTGCCAGCAGTTACCTCGTGAACGCTGAAGCTTTCTTT	CASSYLVNAEAFF
NA	TRBV5-1	TRBJ2-5	TRBD1	TGCGCCAGCAGCTTGTGGGCAGGGGGAGAGACCCAGTACTTC	CASSLWAGGETQYF
NA	TRBV19	TRBJ1-4	NA	TGTGCCAGTAGTCCCGGGACACCTAATGAAAAACTGTTTTTT	CASSPGTPNEKLFF
NA	TRBV15	TRBJ1-3	TRBD1	TGTGCCACCAGCAGAGATCGGACAGGTTCATCCTCTGGAAACACCATATATTTT	CATSRDRTGSSSGNTIYF
NA	TRBV18	TRBJ1-1	NA	TGTGCCAGCTCACCAGCCCTACAGTACACTGAAGCTTTCTTT	CASSPALQYTEAFF
once	TRBV5-1	TRBJ1-6	NA	TGCGCCAGCAGCTTTCAGGGCTCCGATAATTCACCCCTCCACTTT	CASSFQGSDNSPLHF
NA	TRBV30	TRBJ2-5	NA	TGTGCCTGGGGGTCGCAAGAGACCCAGTACTTC	CAWGSQETQYF
NA	TRBV6-1	TRBJ2-3	NA	TGTGCCAGCAGTGAGGGTCGTGCCCCAGATACGCAGTATTTT	CASSEGRAPDTQYF
NA	TRBV7-2	TRBJ2-7	TRBD2	TGTGCCAGCAGCCTGGGACTAGCGGGGGCCTACGAGCAGTACTTC	CASSLGLAGAYEQYF
NA	TRBV6-5	TRBJ1-5	NA	TGTGCCAGCAGTAGAACAGGCAATCAGCCCCAGCATTTT	CASSRTGNQPQHF
NA	TRBV6-5	TRBJ1-4	TRBD1	TGTGCCAGCGGGTCGACAGGGAATAATGAAAAACTGTTTTTT	CASGSTGNNEKLFF
once	TRBV5-4	TRBJ1-2	TRBD1	TGTGCCAGCAGCTTGGTCAGCCGGGACAGGGGGTCTGGCTACACCTTC	CASSLVSRDRGSGYTF
NA	TRBV30	TRBJ1-1	TRBD1	TGTGCCTGGAGATACAGGGACAGAATAGTCTATGAAGCTTTCTTT	CAWRYRDRIVYEAFF
NA	TRBV27	TRBJ1-1	TRBD1	TGTGCCAGCAGCTATAGACAGGGGGGCCTGAACACTGAAGCTTTCTTT	CASSYRQGGLNTEAFF
once	TRBV7-9	TRBJ1-3	NA	TGTGCCAGCACCTCGATCCGGGACACCATATATTTT	CASTSIRDTIYF
NA	TRBV4-1	TRBJ1-4	TRBD1	TGCGCCAGCAGCCCACCGGACAGGGAGAATGAAAAACTGTTTTTT	CASSPPDRENEKLFF
NA	TRBV24-1	TRBJ1-1	NA	TGTGCCACCGACGGGGACGCCGAAGCTTTCTTT	CATDGDAEAFF
once	TRBV6-2/TRBV6-3	TRBJ2-1	TRBD2	TGTGCCAGCAGTTTCCACCGACTAGCGGGGCGTGAGCAGTTCTTC	CASSFHRLAGREQFF
NA	TRBV19	TRBJ2-2	NA	TGTGCCAGTAGTATGGGACCTTATCCCACCGGGGAGCTGTTTTTT	CASSMGPYPTGELFF
NA	TRBV9	TRBJ2-1	TRBD2	TGTGCCAGCAGCGTAGCTGAACTAGCGGGAGCCAGAGAGCAGTTCTTC	CASSVAELAGAREQFF
NA	TRBV10-2	TRBJ1-1	TRBD1	TGCGCCAGCAGTGGACAGGGAAACACTGAAGCTTTCTTT	CASSGQGNTEAFF
NA	TRBV12-5	TRBJ2-2	TRBD2	TGTGCTAGTACGGAGATGGGACTAGCGGGAGCGGGCGGGGAGCTGTTTTTT	CASTEMGLAGAGGELFF
NA	TRBV5-1	TRBJ1-2	TRBD1	TGCGCCAGCAGCCCTTACTGGGACAGGGCGACTGATGGCTACACCTTC	CASSPYWDRATDGYTF
NA	TRBV6-6	TRBJ1-2	TRBD1	TGTGCCAGCAGTCGGCGGGACAGTAACTATGGCTACACCTTC	CASSRRDSNYGYTF
NA	TRBV2	TRBJ2-3	TRBD2	TGTGCCAGCAGTGCCATGGGCGGGGGGTCTAGCACAGATACGCAGTATTTT	CASSAMGGGSSTDTQYF
NA	TRBV11-1	TRBJ2-5	NA	TGTGCCAGCAGCCAAGGGGGGGGGAAGACCCAGTACTTC	CASSQGGGKTQYF
NA	TRBV19	TRBJ1-5	NA	TGTGCCAGTAGTATAGATCACAGCAATCAGCCCCAGCATTTT	CASSIDHSNQPQHF
few	TRBV23-1	TRBJ2-7	TRBD1	TGCGCCAGCAGTCATAGGCGGCGGGACAGGGAATACGAGCAGTACTTC	CASSHRRRDREYEQYF
NA	TRBV21-1	TRBJ2-5	NA	TGTGCCAGCAGCAAAGAGCCCCCGGGACGGATTCAAGAGACCCAGTACTTC	CASSKEPPGRIQETQYF
NA	TRBV30	TRBJ2-7	TRBD1	TGTGCCTGGGGTCACAGGGGGCGCGGATCCTACGAGCAGTACTTC	CAWGHRGRGSYEQYF
once	TRBV27	TRBJ1-5	NA	TGTGCCAGCAGTTTACGGGTCTTTCATCAGCCCCAGCATTTT	CASSLRVFHQPQHF